The 28 T cell receptor beta chains in this list originate from one sample, sequenced in a study of blood T cells in healthy people across ages. A J-beta primer mix and a sample-barcoded 5' primer were used in a second PCR of about 7 to 12 cycles. TCRdb redid the calling of the 5' RACE reads with MiXCR, one entry per CDR3 protein. The data contain some 1.4 million distinct CDR3 sequences, roughly 40% of them singletons. The sequenced sample was blood. The receptors were sampled from a young woman in good health.

This clonotype was counted between two and nine times. The chain combines TRBV7-9 with TRBJ2-1; 11 bases agree with TRBD2. Germline V CDR1 and CDR2: SEHNR, FQNEAQ (reference sequence). The CDR3 has 15 amino acids. Trimming removed 3 bases from V and 6 bases from J; junction bases left unmatched: 4. The CDR3 DNA sequence: TGTGCCAGCAGCTTTCTAGCGGGAGGATTCAATGAGCAGTTCTTC. Translating it yields CASSFLAGGFNEQFF.

This clonotype was counted a few times. V and J are TRBV7-7 and TRBJ2-1; maybe TRBD1 (7 bases). Germline values: CDR1 SSHAT, CDR2 FNYEAQ (reference sequence). V was shortened by 2 bases and J by 4 bases, with 15 bases between the two germline ends. The CDR3 contains 16 residues. The CDR3 region is CASSLRARGAYNEQFF. CDR3 nucleotides: TGTGCCAGCAGCTTAAGGGCCAGGGGGGCATACAATGAGCAGTTCTTC. Full variable domain (missing parts from reference TRBV7-7 and TRBJ2-1): GAGVSQSPRYKVTKRGQDVTLRCDPISSHATLYWYQQALGQGPEFLTYFNYEAQPDKSGLPSDRFSAERPEGSISTLTIQRTEQRDSAMYRCASSLRARGAYNEQFFGPGTRLTVL.

The table lists this clonotype with a few counts. The rearrangement links TRBV11-2 to TRBJ2-5; D remains unclear. This CDR3 is 16 amino acids long. Trimming removed 5 bases at V and 2 bases at J, with 18 bases between. Germline values: CDR1 SGHAT, CDR2 FQNNGV. The CDR3 sequence: CASSPFGPGTQETQYF. In DNA, the CDR3 is TGTGCCAGCAGCCCTTTCGGGCCAGGAACTCAAGAGACCCAGTACTTC.

The CDR3 coding sequence is TGTGCCAGCAGTTTATCGGGACAGCCTACGACGATAATGATGTTTTTT. Its protein is CASSLSGQPTTIMMFF. The V gene is TRBV28, the J gene TRBJ1-4; 7 bases agree with TRBD1. Germline CDR1 MDHEN, CDR2 SYDVKM. The junction had 17 bases not matched to a gene; V was cut back by 1 base and J by 15 bases. This CDR3 has 16 amino acids.

The rearrangement uses TRBV27 and TRBJ2-3, with D tentatively TRBD1 (6 bases). V dropped 8 bases and J dropped 2 bases, with 20 bases sitting between them. CDR3 length: 16 residues. The germline gives CDR1 MNHEY, CDR2 SMNVEV (reference sequence). The CDR3, as DNA: TGTGCCAGCTCATCTGAGGGACAACAACCCACAGATACGCAGTATTTT. This encodes CASSSEGQQPTDTQYF.

The J gene is TRBJ1-1, the V gene TRBV28; the D is unclear. V was trimmed by 7 bases and J by 4 bases, leaving 16 bases between them. Germline V lookup: CDR1 MDHEN, CDR2 SYDVKM. This CDR3 contains 14 residues. Written as DNA, the CDR3 is TGTGCCAGCACCCCGCGGTCCCGGGGCACTGAAGCTTTCTTT. This translates into CASTPRSRGTEAFF. The full variable domain, completed using reference TRBV28 and TRBJ1-1, is DVKVTQSSRYLVKRTGEKVFLECVQDMDHENMFWYRQDPGLGLRLIYFSYDVKMKEKGDIPEGYSVSREKKERFSLILESASTNQTSMYLCASTPRSRGTEAFFGQGTRLTVV.

The rearrangement uses TRBV6-2 or TRBV6-3 and TRBJ1-5; no clear D. V lost 4 bases to trimming and J lost 5 bases, with 6 bases between them. The CDR3 extends over 12 amino acids. Germline loops: CDR1 MNHEY, CDR2 SVGEGT. Here the CDR3 reads CASSSGYQPQHF. CDR3 DNA sequence: TGTGCCAGCAGTTCCGGTTATCAGCCCCAGCATTTT.

Worth noting for this clonotype: A much larger clone is a single base away; this may be a read error. The chain couples TRBV11-2 to TRBJ2-4; the D is unclear. The DNA matches TRBJ2-7 better at its end, which makes the J call doubtful. Per the germline V gene, CDR1 is SGHAT and CDR2 is FQNNGV. The length of the CDR3 is 12 residues. The chain's CDR3 is CASTPSGYEQYF. The CDR3 coding sequence is TGTGCCAGCACCCCGTCGGGTTACGAGCAGTACTTC.

In its sample, this clonotype was seen once. CDR3 nucleotides: TGTGCCAGCAGTTTAAGGCCAGGCATCGGTGAGCAGTACTTC. The encoded protein is CASSLRPGIGEQYF. This sequence joins TRBV12-3 or TRBV12-4 and TRBJ2-5; D is uncertain. The CDR3 sequence is 14 residues long. The V end lost 2 bases, the J end lost 11 bases, and 18 bases lay between the germline ends.

V usage is TRBV4-2 and J usage is TRBJ2-5; D call uncertain. The CDR3 length is 14 residues. CDR1 and CDR2 (germline): LGHNA, YNFKEQ. V was cut by 0 bases and J by 11 bases, with 16 bases left in between. The CDR3 nucleotides are TGTGCCAGCAGCCAAGATGACTGGTTGGGTGAGCAGTACTTC. Encoded protein: CASSQDDWLGEQYF.

The J gene is TRBJ2-1, the V gene TRBV20-1; 10 bases are shared with TRBD2. The CDR3 contains 15 residues. V was clipped by 2 bases and J by 6 bases; unmatched bases: 7. Germline CDR1 reads DFQATT; CDR2 reads SNEGSKA (reference sequence). The CDR3 nucleotides are TGCAGTGCTAGATCCTTAGCGGGAGGAATCAATGAGCAGTTCTTC. Amino acid sequence: CSARSLAGGINEQFF.

This sequence joins TRBV11-2 and TRBJ2-3; perhaps TRBD2 as D (6 bases). This CDR3 spans 15 amino acids. V was cut by 4 bases and J by 3 bases, with 14 bases left in between. The germline V gene has CDR1 SGHAT and CDR2 FQNNGV. CDR3 sequence (DNA): TGTGCCAGCAGCTCTCTCGGGACTGGTACAGATACGCAGTATTTT. Amino acid sequence: CASSSLGTGTDTQYF.

The chain links TRBV2 to TRBJ1-5; a possible D gene is TRBD1 (5 bases). The V end was cut by 7 bases, the J end by 0 bases, with 7 bases between. The CDR3 sequence is 13 residues long. Germline loops: CDR1 SNHLY, CDR2 FYNNEI. The CDR3 loop is CASNRYSNQPQHF. CDR3 DNA: TGTGCCAGCAACAGGTATAGCAATCAGCCCCAGCATTTT.

Only one count was recorded for this clonotype. In nucleotides, the CDR3 is TGTGCCAGCGGGTGGGGGACATCTGAGAATGAGCAGTACTTC. Protein sequence: CASGWGTSENEQYF. V usage is TRBV2 and J usage is TRBJ2-5; D may be TRBD1 (6 bases). The CDR3 has 14 amino acids. Germline values: CDR1 SNHLY, CDR2 FYNNEI. V lost 8 bases and J lost 11, with 24 bases in between.

This clonotype was counted only a few times. This chain links TRBV7-2 with TRBJ2-1, with 9 bases fitting TRBD2. CDR3 length: 12 residues. Germline CDR1 and CDR2: SGHTA and FQGNSA. V lost 7 bases, J lost 12 bases, and 7 bases stayed unmatched. The CDR3 here is CASNSGGPRQFF. The CDR3 DNA reads TGTGCCAGCAACAGCGGGGGGCCCAGGCAGTTCTTC.

This chain connects TRBV6-6 to TRBJ1-1, with no clear D. Trimming took 8 bases from V and 4 from J, leaving 11 bases between them. Germline lookup yields CDR1 MNHNY and CDR2 SVGAGI (reference sequence). The CDR3 length is 12 residues. The CDR3 bases are TGTGCCAGCCAGCGACACACCACTGAAGCTTTCTTT. Encoded protein: CASQRHTTEAFF.

This clonotype was seen only a few times. This chain connects TRBV27 to TRBJ2-5; 8 bases match TRBD2. With 10 bases clipped from V and 5 bases from J, the junction kept 9 bases outside the gene matches. This CDR3 region has 13 residues. Germline CDR1 and CDR2: MNHEY and SMNVEV (reference sequence). CDR3 loop: CATQKAGDETQYF. As DNA, the CDR3 is TGTGCCACCCAAAAAGCGGGAGACGAGACCCAGTACTTC.

The chain uses TRBV19 and TRBJ2-7; unclear D gene. The germline V gene has CDR1 LNHDA and CDR2 SQIVND (reference sequence). V dropped 8 bases and J dropped 1 base, with 12 bases sitting between them. The CDR3 consists of 13 residues. The CDR3 is CASPPNGSYEQYF. The CDR3 DNA reads as TGTGCCAGTCCCCCAAACGGATCCTACGAGCAGTACTTC.

The gene calls are TRBV6-1 and TRBJ2-3, with 7 bases identical to TRBD1. Germline CDR1 is MNHNS and CDR2 is SASEGT. The CDR3 has 16 amino acids. V shed 7 bases, J shed 6 bases, and the junction held 16 bases outside the gene matches. CDR3 in amino acids: CASKGRQGAGTDTQYF. The CDR3 DNA follows: TGTGCCAGCAAAGGCAGACAGGGAGCAGGGACGGATACGCAGTATTTT.

V and J are TRBV27 and TRBJ1-5; D gene unclear. This CDR3 region has 13 residues. Per the germline V gene, CDR1 is MNHEY and CDR2 is SMNVEV (reference sequence). The V gene lost 3 bases and the J gene lost 7 bases, with 10 bases spanning the gap. CDR3 sequence (DNA): TGTGCCAGCAGTTTTGTCTTAGGGCAGCCCCAGCATTTT. Encoded protein: CASSFVLGQPQHF.

Concerning this clonotype: A read error may explain this, as a much larger clone is one base away. The chain combines TRBV29-1 with TRBJ1-2, with 8 bases matching TRBD1. The CDR3 contains 12 residues. From germline, CDR1 is SQVTM and CDR2 ANQGSEA. The CDR3 protein is CGVPQGAFGYTF. CDR3 DNA: TGCGGCGTGCCCCAGGGGGCTTTTGGCTACACCTTC.

This chain joins TRBV27 and TRBJ1-1, with D tentatively TRBD1 (5 bases). This CDR3 has 13 residues. Germline V gene sequence: CDR1 MNHEY, CDR2 SMNVEV (reference sequence). Trimming cost V 0 bases and J 8 bases, with 10 bases left between them. This CDR3 reads CASSLSGVAEAFF. CDR3 DNA: TGTGCCAGCAGTTTATCAGGGGTCGCGGAAGCTTTCTTT.

The chain employs TRBV29-1 and TRBJ2-4, with TRBD1 identical over 11 bases. The J segment lost 4 bases and the V segment lost 7 bases, leaving 12 bases of the junction unmatched. Germline assignment: CDR1 SQVTM and CDR2 ANQGSEA. The length of the CDR3 is 16 residues. CDR3 in amino acids: CSALPRGQGGKNIQYF. The CDR3 DNA sequence: TGCAGCGCCCTCCCGAGGGGACAGGGGGGGAAAAACATTCAGTACTTC.

The genes are TRBV7-6 and TRBJ2-1; no clear D. V gave up 1 base and J gave up 7 bases, with 8 bases separating them. Germline loops: CDR1 SGHVS, CDR2 FNYEAQ. This CDR3 has 13 amino acids. The CDR3 DNA sequence: TGTGCCAGCAGCTTAGGTGGGATTAATGAGCAGTTCTTC. Amino acids: CASSLGGINEQFF.

This chain links TRBV10-3 with TRBJ1-5; no firm D call. This CDR3 has 13 amino acids. Trimming took off 6 bases at V and 6 bases at J, with 12 bases between the two ends. The germline gives CDR1 ENHRY, CDR2 SYGVKD. CDR3 sequence reads: CAIRTLSSQPQHF. The DNA for the CDR3 is TGTGCCATCAGAACTCTGTCTAGTCAGCCCCAGCATTTT.

This clonotype was seen a few times. This rearrangement joins TRBV6-5 to TRBJ2-3, with 7 bases matching TRBD1. Germline lookup yields CDR1 MNHEY and CDR2 SVGAGI. There are 15 residues in the CDR3. The V gene end was trimmed by 10 bases and the J gene end by 1 base; junction bases not matched to a gene: 11. CDR3 residues: CATRQGQYGTDTQYF. In nucleotides, the CDR3 is TGTGCCACCCGACAGGGCCAGTATGGCACAGATACGCAGTATTTT.

The rearrangement links TRBV30 to TRBJ2-7; D might be TRBD2 (5 bases). CDR1 and CDR2 (germline): GTSNPN, SVGIG (reference sequence). CDR3 size: 14 residues. V lost 1 base, J lost 6 bases, and 16 bases lay in between. CDR3: CAWSGQGLWREQYF. The DNA of the CDR3 is TGTGCCTGGAGTGGGCAAGGACTCTGGCGCGAGCAGTACTTC.

The J gene is TRBJ2-7, the V gene TRBV6-1; 7 positions match TRBD1. This CDR3 spans 13 amino acids. Per germline, CDR1 MNHNS and CDR2 SASEGT. J lost 2 bases, V lost 6 bases, and 4 bases had no gene match. The CDR3 nucleotides read TGTGCCAGCAGGAACAGGGGAGCCTACGAGCAGTACTTC. As protein: CASRNRGAYEQYF.